This record covers a single T cell receptor (beta chain). Then a second PCR, running roughly 7 to 11 cycles, was carried out with a sample-barcoded 5' primer and a J-beta primer mix. TCRdb itself ran the 5' RACE reads through MiXCR, one entry per CDR3 protein. The sample records 980,000 or so distinct CDR3 sequences, around 48% being singletons. Looked up from germline, CDR1 is DFQATT and CDR2 is SNEGSKA (reference sequence). This CDR3 is built from 16 residues. V gave up 1 base and J gave up 11 bases; unmatched junction bases: 13. The data were taken from a study of blood T cells in healthy people across ages.

The sequencing sample was made of blood. The sequence was collected from a man aged 30 to 45 in good health. The chain couples TRBV20-1 to TRBJ2-5; 13 positions agree with TRBD2. The CDR3 bases are TGCAGTGCTAGAGGGGAAACTAGCGGGGGGGAGTGGGAGCAGTACTTC. This translates into CSARGETSGGEWEQYF.